This record concerns one T cell receptor beta chain sequence. In germline, CDR1 is SEHNR, CDR2 FQNEAQ (reference sequence). The trim removed 5 bases at V and 3 bases at J, leaving 0 bases unmatched. The CDR3 has 12 amino acids. This entry belongs to a study of OX40 agonist ivuxolimab in advanced cancers. The data were produced by immunoSEQ multiplex PCR, yet TCRdb's version contains in-frame clones alone and is incomplete. The data show nearly 80,000 clones, about nine tenths seen once. The sequences come from CD4+ or CD8+ T cells sorted from blood, collected in a trial of the OX40 agonist ivuxolimab. The source is an adult with an advanced solid tumor such as melanoma, head and neck, liver or kidney cancer. The chain recombines TRBV7-9 with TRBJ2-5; TRBD2 aligns across 7 bases. CDR3 sequence (DNA): TGTGCCAGCAGCCGGGAGGAAGAGACCCAGTACTTC. Translation: CASSREEETQYF. The variable domain in full, with the rest retrieved from reference TRBV7-9 and TRBJ2-5, is DTGVSQNPRHKITKRGQNVTFRCDPISEHNRLYWYRQTLGQGPEFLTYFQNEAQLEKSRLLSDRFSAERPKGSFSTLEIQRTEQGDSAMYLCASSREEETQYFGPGTRLLVL.